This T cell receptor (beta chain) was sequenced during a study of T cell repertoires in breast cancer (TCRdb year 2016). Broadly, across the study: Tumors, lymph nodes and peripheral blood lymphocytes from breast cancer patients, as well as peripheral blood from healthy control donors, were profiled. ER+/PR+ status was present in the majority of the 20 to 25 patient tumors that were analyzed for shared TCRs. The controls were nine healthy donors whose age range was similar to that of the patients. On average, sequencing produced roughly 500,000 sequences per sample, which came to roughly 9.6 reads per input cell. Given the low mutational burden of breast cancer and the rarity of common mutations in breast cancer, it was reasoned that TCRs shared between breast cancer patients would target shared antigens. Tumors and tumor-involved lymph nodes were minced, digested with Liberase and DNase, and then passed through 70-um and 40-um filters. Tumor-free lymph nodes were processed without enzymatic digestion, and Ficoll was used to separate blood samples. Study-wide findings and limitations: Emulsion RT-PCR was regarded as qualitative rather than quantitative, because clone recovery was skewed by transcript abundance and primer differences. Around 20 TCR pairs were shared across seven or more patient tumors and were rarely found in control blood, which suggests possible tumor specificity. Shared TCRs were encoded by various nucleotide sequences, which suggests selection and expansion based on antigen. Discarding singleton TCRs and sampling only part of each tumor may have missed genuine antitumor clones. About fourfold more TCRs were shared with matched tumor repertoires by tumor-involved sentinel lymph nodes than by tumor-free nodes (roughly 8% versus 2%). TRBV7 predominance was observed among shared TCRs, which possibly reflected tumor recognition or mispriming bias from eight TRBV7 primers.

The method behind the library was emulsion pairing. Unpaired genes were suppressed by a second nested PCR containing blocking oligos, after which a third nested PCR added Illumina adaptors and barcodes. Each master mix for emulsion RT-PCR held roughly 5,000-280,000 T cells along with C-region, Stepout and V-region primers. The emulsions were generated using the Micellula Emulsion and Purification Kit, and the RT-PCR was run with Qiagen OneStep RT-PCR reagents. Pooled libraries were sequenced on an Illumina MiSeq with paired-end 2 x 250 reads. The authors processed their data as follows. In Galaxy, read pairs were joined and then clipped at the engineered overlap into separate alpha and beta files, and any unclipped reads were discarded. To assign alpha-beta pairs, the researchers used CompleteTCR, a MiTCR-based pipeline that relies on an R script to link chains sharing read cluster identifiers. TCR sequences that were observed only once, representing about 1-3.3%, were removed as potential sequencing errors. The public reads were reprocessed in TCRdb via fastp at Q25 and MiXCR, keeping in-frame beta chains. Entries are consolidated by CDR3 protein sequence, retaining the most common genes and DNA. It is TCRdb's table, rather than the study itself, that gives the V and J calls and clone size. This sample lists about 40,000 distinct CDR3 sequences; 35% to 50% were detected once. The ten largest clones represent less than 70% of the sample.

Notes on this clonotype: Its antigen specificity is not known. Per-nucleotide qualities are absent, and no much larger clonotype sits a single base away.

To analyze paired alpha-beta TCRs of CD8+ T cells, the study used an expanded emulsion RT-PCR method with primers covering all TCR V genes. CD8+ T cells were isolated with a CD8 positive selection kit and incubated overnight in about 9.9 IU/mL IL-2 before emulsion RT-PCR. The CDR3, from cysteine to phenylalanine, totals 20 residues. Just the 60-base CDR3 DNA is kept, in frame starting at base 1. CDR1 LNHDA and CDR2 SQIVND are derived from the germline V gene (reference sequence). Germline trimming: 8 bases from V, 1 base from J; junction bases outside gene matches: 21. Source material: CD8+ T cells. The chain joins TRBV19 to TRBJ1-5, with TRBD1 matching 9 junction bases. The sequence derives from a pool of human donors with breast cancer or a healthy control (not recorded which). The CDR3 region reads CASSISLDRGRGSSNQPQHF. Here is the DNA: TGTGCCAGTTCAATATCCTTGGACAGGGGAAGGGGAAGCAGCAATCAGCCCCAGCATTTT.